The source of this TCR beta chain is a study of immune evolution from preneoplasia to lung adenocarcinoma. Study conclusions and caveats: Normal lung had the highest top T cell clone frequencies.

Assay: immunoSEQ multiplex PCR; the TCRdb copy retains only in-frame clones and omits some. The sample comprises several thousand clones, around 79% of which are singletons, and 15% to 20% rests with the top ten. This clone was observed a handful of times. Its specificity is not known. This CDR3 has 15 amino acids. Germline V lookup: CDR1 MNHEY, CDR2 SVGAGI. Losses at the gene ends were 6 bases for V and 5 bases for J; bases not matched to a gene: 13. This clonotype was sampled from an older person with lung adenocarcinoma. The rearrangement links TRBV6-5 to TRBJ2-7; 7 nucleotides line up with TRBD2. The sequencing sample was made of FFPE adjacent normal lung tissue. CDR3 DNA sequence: TGTGCCAGCAGGCTGGGGCGGGGGACGAGAAACGAGCAGTACTTC. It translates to CASRLGRGTRNEQYF.